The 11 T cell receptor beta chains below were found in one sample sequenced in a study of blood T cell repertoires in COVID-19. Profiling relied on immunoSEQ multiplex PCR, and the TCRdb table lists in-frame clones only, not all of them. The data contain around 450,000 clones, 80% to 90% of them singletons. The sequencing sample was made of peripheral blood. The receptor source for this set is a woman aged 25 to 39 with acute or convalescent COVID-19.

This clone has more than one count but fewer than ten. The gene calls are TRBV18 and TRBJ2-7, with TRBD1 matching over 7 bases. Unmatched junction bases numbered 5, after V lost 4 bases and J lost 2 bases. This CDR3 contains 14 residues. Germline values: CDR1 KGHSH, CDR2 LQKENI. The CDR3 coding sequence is TGTGCCAGCTCACTCGGGACAGAACCCTACGAGCAGTACTTC. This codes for CASSLGTEPYEQYF.

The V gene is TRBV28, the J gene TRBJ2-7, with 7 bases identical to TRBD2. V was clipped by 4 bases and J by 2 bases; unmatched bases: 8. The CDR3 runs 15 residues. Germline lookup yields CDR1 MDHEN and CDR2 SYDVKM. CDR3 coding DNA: TGTGCCAGCAGTTCCGCGGCCAGCGGGGCCTACGAGCAGTACTTC. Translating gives CASSSAASGAYEQYF.

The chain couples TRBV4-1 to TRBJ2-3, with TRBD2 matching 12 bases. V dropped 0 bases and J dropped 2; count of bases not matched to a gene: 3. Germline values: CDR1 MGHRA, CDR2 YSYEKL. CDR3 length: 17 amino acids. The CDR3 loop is CASSQELAGGPTDTQYF. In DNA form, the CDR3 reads TGCGCCAGCAGCCAAGAACTAGCGGGGGGCCCCACAGATACGCAGTATTTT.

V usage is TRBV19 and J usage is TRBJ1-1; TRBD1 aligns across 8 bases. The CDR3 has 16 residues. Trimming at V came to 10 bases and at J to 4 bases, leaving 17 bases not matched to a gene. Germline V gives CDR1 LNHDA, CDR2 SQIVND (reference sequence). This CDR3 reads CAKPKQGAFQGTEAFF. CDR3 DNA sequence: TGTGCCAAACCGAAGCAGGGGGCCTTTCAGGGCACTGAAGCTTTCTTT.

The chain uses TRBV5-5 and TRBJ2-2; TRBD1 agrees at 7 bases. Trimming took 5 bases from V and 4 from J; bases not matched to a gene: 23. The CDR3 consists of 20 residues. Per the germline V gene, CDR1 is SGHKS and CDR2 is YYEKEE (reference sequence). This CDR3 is CASSHTRDSYPNYATGELFF. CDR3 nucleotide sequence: TGTGCCAGCAGTCATACCCGGGACAGTTATCCCAACTATGCCACCGGGGAGCTGTTTTTT.

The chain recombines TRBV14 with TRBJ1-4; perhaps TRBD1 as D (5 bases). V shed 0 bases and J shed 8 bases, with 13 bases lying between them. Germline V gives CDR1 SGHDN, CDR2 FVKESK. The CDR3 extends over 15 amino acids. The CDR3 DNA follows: TGTGCCAGCAGCCAAGATACGCCCGGGGGGGAAAAACTGTTTTTT. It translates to CASSQDTPGGEKLFF.

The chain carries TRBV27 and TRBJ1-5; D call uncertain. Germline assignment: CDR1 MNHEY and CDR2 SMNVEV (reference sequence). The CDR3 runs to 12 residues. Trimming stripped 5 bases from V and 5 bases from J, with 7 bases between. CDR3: CASSTSYQPQHF. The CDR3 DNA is TGTGCCAGCAGTACCAGTTATCAGCCCCAGCATTTT.

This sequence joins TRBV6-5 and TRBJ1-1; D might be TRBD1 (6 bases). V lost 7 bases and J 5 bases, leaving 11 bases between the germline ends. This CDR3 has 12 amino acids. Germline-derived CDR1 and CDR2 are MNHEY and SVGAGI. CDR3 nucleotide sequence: TGTGCCAGCAAATTCGGGACAACTGAAGCTTTCTTT. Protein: CASKFGTTEAFF.

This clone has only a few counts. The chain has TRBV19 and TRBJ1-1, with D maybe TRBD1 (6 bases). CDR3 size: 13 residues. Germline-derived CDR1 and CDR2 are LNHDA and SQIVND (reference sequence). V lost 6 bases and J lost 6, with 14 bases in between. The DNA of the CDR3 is TGTGCCAGTAGAAACAGGGCTCACGCTGAAGCTTTCTTT. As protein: CASRNRAHAEAFF. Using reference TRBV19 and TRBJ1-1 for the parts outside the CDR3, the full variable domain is DGGITQSPKYLFRKEGQNVTLSCEQNLNHDAMYWYRQDPGQGLRLIYYSQIVNDFQKGDIAEGYSVSREKKESFPLTVTSAQKNPTAFYLCASRNRAHAEAFFGQGTRLTVV.

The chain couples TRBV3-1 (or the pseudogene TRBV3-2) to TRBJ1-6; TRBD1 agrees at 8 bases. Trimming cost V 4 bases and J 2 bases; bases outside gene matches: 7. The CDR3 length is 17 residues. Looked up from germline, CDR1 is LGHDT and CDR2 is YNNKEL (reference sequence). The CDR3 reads CASSPDRAYTYNSPLHF. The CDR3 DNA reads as TGTGCCAGCAGCCCGGACAGGGCTTATACCTATAATTCACCCCTCCACTTT.

DNA of the CDR3: TGTGCCAGCAGTTTACGACAACCGATACGGGGTTCTAACACTGAAGCTTTCTTT. As protein: CASSLRQPIRGSNTEAFF. The chain couples TRBV27 to TRBJ1-1; D gene unclear. The CDR3 sequence is 18 residues long. Trimming removed 2 bases from V and 2 bases from J, with 21 bases in between. Germline V gives CDR1 MNHEY, CDR2 SMNVEV (reference sequence).